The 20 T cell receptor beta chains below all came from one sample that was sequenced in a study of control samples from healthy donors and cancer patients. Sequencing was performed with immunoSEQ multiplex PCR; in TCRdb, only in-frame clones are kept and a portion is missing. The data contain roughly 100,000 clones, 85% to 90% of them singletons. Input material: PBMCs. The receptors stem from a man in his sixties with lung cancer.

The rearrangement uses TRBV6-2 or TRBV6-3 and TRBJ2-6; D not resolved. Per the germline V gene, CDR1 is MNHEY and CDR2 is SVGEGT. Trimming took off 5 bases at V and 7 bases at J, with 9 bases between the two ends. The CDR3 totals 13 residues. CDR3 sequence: CASSPTYANVLTF. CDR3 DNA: TGTGCCAGCAGTCCAACATATGCCAACGTCCTGACTTTC.

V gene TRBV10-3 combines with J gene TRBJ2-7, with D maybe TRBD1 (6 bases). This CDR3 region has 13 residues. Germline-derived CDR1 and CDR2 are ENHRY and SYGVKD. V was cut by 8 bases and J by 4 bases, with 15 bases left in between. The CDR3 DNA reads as TGTGCCATCCGCCAGGGGACGGTGTACGAGCAGTACGTC. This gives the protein CAIRQGTVYEQYV.

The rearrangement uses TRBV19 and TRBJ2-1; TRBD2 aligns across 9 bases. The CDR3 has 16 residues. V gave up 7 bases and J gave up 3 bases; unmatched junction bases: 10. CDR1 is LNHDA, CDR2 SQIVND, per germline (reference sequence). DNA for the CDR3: TGTGCCAGTATTCTATCCCCGACTAGCGGCTACAATGAGCAGTTCTTC. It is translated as CASILSPTSGYNEQFF.

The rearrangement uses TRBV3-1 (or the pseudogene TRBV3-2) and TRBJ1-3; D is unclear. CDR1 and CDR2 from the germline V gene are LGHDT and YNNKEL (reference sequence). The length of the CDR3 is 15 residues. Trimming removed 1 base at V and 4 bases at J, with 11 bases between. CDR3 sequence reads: CASSQVETGGNTIYF. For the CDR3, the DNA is TGTGCCAGCAGCCAAGTAGAGACGGGGGGAAACACCATATATTTT.

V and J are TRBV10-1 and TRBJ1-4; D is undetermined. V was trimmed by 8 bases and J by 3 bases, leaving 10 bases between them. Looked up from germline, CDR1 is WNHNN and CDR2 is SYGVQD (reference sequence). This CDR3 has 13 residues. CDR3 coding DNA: TGCGCCAGCCAGGTTCGGTCTAATGAAAAACTGTTTTTT. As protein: CASQVRSNEKLFF.

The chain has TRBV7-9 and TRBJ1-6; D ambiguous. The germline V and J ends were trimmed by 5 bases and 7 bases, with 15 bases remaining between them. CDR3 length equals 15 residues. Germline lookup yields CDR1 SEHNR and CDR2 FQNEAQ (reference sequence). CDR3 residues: CASSPVNSPNSPLHF. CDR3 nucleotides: TGTGCCAGCAGCCCCGTTAACAGCCCAAATTCACCCCTCCACTTT.

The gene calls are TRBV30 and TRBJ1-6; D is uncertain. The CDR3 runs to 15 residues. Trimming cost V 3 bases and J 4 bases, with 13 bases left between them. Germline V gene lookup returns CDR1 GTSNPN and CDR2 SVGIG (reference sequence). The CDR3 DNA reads TGTGCCTGGAGCGGGCGTACCACTTATAATTCACCCCTCCACTTT. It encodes CAWSGRTTYNSPLHF.

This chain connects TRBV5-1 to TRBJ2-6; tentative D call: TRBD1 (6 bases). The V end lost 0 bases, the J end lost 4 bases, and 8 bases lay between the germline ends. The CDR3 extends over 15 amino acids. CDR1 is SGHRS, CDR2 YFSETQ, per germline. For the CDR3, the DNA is TGCGCCAGCAGCTTGGGGGGGCCCGGGGCCAACGTCCTGACTTTC. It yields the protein CASSLGGPGANVLTF.

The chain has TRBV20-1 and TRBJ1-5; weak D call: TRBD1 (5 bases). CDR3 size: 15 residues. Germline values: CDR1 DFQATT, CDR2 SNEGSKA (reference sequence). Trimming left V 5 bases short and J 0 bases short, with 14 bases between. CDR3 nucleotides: TGCAGTGCTGGTGTCAGGACATATAGCAATCAGCCCCAGCATTTT. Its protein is CSAGVRTYSNQPQHF.

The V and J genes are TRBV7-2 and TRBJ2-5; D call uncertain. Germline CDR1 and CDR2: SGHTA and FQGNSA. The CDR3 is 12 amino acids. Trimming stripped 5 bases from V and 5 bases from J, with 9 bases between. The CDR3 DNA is TGTGCCAGCAGCACCCGTGGGGAGACCCAGTACTTC. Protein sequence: CASSTRGETQYF. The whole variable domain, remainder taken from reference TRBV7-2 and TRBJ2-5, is GAGVSQSPSNKVTEKGKDVELRCDPISGHTALYWYRQSLGQGLEFLIYFQGNSAPDKSGLPSDRFSAERTGGSVSTLTIQRTQQEDSAVYLCASSTRGETQYFGPGTRLLVL.

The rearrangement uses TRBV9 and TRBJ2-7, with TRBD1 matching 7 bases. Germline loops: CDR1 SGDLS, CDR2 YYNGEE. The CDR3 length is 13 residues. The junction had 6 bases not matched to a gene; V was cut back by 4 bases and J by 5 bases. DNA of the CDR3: TGTGCCAGCAGCAAGGGGGCGGTCGACGAGCAGTACTTC. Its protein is CASSKGAVDEQYF. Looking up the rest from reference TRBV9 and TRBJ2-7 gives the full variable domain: DSGVTQTPKHLITATGQRVTLRCSPRSGDLSVYWYQQSLDQGLQFLIQYYNGEERAKGNILERFSAQQFPDLHSELNLSSLELGDSALYFCASSKGAVDEQYFGPGTRLTVT.

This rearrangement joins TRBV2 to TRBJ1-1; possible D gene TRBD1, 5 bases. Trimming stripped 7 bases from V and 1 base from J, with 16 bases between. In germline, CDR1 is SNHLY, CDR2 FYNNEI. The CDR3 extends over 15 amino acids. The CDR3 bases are TGTGCCAGCAAATTCGGGGGGTCCACGAACACTGAAGCTTTCTTT. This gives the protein CASKFGGSTNTEAFF.

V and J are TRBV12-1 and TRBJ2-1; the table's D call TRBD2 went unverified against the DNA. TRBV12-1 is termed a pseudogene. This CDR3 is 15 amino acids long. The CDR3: CASSFGAGFCNEQFF. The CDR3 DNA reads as TGTGCCAGCAGCTTTGGAGCGGGGTTTTGTAATGAGCAGTTCTTC.

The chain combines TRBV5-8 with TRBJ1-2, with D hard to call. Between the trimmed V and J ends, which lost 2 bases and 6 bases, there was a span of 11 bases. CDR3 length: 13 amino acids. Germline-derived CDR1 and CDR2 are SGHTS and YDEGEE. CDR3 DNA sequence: TGTGCCAGCAGCTTTGGACGGGCGAATGGCTACACCTTC. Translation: CASSFGRANGYTF.

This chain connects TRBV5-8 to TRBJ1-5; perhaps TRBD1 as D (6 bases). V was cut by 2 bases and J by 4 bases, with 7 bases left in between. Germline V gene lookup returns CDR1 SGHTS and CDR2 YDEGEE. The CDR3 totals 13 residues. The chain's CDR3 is CASSFGQNQPQHF. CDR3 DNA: TGTGCCAGCAGCTTCGGACAGAATCAGCCCCAGCATTTT.

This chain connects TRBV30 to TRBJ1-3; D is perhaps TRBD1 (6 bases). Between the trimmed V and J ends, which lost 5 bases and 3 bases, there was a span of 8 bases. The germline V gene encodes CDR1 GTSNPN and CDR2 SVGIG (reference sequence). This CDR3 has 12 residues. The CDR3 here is CAWWTVGNTIYF. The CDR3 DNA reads TGTGCCTGGTGGACAGTTGGAAACACCATATATTTT.

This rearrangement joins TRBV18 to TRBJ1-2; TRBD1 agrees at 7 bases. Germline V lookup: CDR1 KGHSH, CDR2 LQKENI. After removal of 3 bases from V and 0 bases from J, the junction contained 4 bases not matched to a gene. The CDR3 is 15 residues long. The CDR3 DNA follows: TGTGCCAGCTCACCCGACAGGGCCTCTAACTATGGCTACACCTTC. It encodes CASSPDRASNYGYTF.

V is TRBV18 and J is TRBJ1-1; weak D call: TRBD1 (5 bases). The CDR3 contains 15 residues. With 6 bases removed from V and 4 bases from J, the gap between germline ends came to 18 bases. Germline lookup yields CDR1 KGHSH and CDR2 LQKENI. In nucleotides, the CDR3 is TGTGCCAGCTCCGGGGGGGGGAGCGGAGGCACTGAAGCTTTCTTT. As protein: CASSGGGSGGTEAFF.

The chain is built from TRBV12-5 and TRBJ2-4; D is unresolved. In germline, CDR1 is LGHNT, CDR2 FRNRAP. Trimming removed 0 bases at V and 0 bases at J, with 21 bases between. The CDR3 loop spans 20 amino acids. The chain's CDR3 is CASGLVRDGEIALAKNIQYF. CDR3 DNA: TGTGCTAGTGGTTTGGTACGTGATGGGGAAATCGCGTTAGCCAAAAACATTCAGTACTTC.

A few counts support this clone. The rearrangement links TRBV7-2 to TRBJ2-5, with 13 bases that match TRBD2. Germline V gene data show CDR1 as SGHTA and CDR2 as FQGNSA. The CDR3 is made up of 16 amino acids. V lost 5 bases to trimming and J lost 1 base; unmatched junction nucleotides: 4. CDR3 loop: CASSLTSGGPQETQYF. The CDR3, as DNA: TGTGCCAGCAGCCTGACTAGCGGGGGGCCCCAAGAGACCCAGTACTTC.